Following are 2 T cell receptor beta chains from one sample sequenced in a study of CD8+CD57+ T cells in acquired aplastic anemia. CDR3 and TCR beta VDJ profiling relied on a genomic DNA template. TCRdb re-called the reads with MiXCR, one entry per CDR3 protein. The sample yields 35,000 to 45,000 distinct CDR3 sequences, about two thirds seen once. The material sequenced was sorted CD4+, CD8+, or CD8+CD57+ T cells (not recorded which) from PBMCs. These receptor sequences come from a human donor in good health, serving as a control.

This chain uses TRBV29-1 with TRBJ1-3; a weak D match, TRBD1 (5 bases). The V gene lost 4 bases and the J gene lost 2 bases, with 18 bases spanning the gap. In germline, CDR1 is SQVTM, CDR2 ANQGSEA. The CDR3 consists of 16 residues. CDR3: CSVVWRGGGTGNTIYF. CDR3 DNA sequence: TGCAGCGTTGTGTGGCGGGGGGGAGGGACTGGAAACACCATATATTTT.

The chain combines TRBV12-3 or TRBV12-4 with TRBJ1-5, with 12 bases fitting TRBD1. The CDR3 sequence is 15 residues long. V lost 7 bases and J lost 7; bases outside the gene matches: 8. The CDR3 DNA follows: TGTGCCAGCAACCGGGACAGGGGGCCACAACAGCCCCAGCATTTT. Protein sequence: CASNRDRGPQQPQHF.